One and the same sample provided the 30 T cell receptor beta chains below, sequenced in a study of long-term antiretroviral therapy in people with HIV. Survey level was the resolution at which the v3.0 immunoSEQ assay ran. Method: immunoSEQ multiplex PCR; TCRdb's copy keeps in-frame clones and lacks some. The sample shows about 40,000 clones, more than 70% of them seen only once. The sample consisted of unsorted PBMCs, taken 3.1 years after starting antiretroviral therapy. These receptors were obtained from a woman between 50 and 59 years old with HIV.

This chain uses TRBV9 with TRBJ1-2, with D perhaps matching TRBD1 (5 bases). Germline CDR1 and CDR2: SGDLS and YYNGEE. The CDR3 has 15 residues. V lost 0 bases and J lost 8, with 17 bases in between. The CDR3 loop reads CASSVGRRQGGGYTF. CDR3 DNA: TGTGCCAGCAGCGTAGGACGGCGGCAGGGTGGCGGCTACACCTTC.

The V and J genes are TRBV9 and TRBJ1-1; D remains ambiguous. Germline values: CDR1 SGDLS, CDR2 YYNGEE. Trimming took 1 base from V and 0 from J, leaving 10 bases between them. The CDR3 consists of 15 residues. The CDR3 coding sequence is TGTGCCAGCAGCGTACTTCCCAGCATGAACACTGAAGCTTTCTTT. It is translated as CASSVLPSMNTEAFF.

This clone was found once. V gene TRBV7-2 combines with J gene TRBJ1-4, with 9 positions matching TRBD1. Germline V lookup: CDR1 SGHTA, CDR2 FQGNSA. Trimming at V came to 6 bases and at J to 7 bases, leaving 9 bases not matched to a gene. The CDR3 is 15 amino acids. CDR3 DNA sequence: TGTGCCAGCAGGCCCCCGGGACAGGGATTTGAAAAACTGTTTTTT. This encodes CASRPPGQGFEKLFF.

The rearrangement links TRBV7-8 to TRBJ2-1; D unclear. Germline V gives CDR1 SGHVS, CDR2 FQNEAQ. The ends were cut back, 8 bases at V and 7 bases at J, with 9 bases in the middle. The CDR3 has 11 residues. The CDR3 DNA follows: TGTGCCAGCGATGGCGGAAATGAGCAGTTCTTC. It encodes CASDGGNEQFF.

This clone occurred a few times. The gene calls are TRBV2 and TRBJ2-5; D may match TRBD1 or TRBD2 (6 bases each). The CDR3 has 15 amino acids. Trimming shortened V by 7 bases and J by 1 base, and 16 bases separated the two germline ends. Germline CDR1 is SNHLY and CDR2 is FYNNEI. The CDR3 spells CASTGTGATQETQYF. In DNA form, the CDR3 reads TGTGCCAGCACGGGAACGGGGGCTACCCAAGAGACCCAGTACTTC.

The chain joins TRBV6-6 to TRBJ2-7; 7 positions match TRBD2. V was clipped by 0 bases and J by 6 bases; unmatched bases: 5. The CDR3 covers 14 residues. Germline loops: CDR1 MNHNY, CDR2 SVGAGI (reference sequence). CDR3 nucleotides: TGTGCCAGCAGTTACTCGGGAGGGACCGGCGAGCAGTACTTC. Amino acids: CASSYSGGTGEQYF.

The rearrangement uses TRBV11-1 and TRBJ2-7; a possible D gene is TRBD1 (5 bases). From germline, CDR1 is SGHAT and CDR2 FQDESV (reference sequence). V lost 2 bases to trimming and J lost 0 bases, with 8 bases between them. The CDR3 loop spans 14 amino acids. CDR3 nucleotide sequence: TGTGCCAGCAGCTTAAGTAGGGGCTCCTACGAGCAGTACTTC. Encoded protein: CASSLSRGSYEQYF.

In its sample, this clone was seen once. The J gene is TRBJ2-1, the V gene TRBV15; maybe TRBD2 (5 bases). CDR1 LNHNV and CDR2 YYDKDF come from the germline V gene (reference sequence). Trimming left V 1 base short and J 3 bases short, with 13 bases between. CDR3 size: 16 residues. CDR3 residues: CATSRARGPYYNEQFF. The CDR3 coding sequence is TGTGCCACCAGCAGAGCCCGAGGGCCGTACTACAATGAGCAGTTCTTC.

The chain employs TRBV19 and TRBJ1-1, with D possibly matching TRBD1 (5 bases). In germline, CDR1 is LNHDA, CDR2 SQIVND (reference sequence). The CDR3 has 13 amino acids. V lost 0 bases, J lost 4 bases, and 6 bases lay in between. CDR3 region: CASSIEGLTEAFF. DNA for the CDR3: TGTGCCAGTAGTATAGAGGGGCTCACTGAAGCTTTCTTT.

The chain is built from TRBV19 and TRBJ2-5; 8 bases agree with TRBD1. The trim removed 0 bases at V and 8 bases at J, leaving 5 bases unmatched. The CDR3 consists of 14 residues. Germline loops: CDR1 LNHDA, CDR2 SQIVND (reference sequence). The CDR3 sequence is CASSIDPGTGTQYF. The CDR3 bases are TGTGCCAGTAGTATAGATCCGGGGACAGGTACCCAGTACTTC.

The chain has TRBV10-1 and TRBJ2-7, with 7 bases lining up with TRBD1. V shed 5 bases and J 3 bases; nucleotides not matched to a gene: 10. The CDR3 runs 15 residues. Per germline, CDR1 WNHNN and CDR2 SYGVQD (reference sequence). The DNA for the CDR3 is TGCGCCAGCAGTCCCCTCAGCCGGGACAGCTACGAGCAGTACTTC. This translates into CASSPLSRDSYEQYF.

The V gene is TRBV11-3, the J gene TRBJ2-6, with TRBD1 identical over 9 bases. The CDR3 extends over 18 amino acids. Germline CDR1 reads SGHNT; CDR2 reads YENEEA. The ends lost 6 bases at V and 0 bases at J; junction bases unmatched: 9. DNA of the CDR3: TGTGCCAGCAGTATCGGGACAGGGCAATTCTCTGGGGCCAACGTCCTGACTTTC. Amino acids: CASSIGTGQFSGANVLTF.

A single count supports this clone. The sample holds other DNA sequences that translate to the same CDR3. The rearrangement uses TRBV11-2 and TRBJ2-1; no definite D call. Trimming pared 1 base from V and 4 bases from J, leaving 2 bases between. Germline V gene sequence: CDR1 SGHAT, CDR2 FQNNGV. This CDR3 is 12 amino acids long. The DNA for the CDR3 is TGTGCCAGCAGCTTAGGGTACAATGAGCAGTTCTTC. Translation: CASSLGYNEQFF.

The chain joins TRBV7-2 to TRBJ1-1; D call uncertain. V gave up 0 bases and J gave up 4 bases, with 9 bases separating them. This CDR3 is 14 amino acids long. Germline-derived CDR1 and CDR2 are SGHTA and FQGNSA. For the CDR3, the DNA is TGTGCCAGCAGCTTAGCTTCTTTAACCACTGAAGCTTTCTTT. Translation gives CASSLASLTTEAFF.

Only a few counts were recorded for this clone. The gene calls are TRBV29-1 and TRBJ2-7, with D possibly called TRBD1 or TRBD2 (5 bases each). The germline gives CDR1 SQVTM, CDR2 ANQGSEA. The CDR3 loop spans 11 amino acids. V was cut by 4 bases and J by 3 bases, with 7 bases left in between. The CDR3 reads CSVGDDYEQYF. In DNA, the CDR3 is TGCAGCGTTGGGGACGACTACGAGCAGTACTTC.

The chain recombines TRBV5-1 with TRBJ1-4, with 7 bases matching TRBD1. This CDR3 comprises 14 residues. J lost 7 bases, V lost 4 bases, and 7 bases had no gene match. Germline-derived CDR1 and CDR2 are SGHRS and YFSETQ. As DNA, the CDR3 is TGCGCCAGCAGCCTCAGACAGGGAGGTGAAAAACTGTTTTTT. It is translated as CASSLRQGGEKLFF.

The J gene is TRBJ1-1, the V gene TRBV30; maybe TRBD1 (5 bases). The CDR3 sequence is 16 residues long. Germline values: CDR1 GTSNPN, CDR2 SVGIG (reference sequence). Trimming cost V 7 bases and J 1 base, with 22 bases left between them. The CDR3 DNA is TGTGCCTTTACCTCAGGCAGGTGGGGCAAGAACACTGAAGCTTTCTTT. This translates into CAFTSGRWGKNTEAFF.

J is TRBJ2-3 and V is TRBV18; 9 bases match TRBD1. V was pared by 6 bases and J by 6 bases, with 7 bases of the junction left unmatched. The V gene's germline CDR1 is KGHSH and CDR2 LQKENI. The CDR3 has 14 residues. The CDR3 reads CASSRGQGSDTQYF. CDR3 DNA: TGTGCCAGCTCCCGAGGACAGGGGTCCGATACGCAGTATTTT.

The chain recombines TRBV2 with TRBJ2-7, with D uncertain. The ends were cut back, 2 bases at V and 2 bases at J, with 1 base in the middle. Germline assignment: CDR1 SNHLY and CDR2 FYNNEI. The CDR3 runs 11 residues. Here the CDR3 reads CASSETYEQYF. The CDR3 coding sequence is TGTGCCAGCAGTGAAACCTACGAGCAGTACTTC. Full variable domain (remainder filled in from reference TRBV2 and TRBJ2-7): EPEVTQTPSHQVTQMGQEVILRCVPISNHLYFYWYRQILGQKVEFLVSFYNNEISEKSEIFDDQFSVERPDGSNFTLKIRSTKLEDSAMYFCASSETYEQYFGPGTRLTVT.

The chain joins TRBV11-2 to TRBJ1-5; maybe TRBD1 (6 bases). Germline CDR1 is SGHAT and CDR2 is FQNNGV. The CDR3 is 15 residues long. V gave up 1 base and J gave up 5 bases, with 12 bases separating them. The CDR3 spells CASSLGRGPHQPQHF. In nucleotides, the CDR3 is TGTGCCAGCAGCTTAGGCAGGGGACCCCATCAGCCCCAGCATTTT.

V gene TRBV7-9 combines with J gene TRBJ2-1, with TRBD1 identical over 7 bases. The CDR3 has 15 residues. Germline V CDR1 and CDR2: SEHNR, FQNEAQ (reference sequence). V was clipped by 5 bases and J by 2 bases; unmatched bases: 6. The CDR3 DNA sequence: TGTGCCAGCAGCCCTCGACAGGGTCCCTACAATGAGCAGTTCTTC. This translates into CASSPRQGPYNEQFF.

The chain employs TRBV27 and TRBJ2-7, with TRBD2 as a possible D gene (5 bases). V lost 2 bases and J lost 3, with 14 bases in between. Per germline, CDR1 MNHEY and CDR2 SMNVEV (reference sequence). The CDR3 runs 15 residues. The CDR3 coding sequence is TGTGCCAGCAGTTTACGGGGATTAGGTATCTACGAGCAGTACTTC. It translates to CASSLRGLGIYEQYF.

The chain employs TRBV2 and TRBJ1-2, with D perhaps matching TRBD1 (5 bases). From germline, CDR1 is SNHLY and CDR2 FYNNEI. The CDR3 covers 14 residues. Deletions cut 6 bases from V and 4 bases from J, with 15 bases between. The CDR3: CASSQGEGSYGYTF. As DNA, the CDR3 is TGTGCCAGCAGCCAGGGTGAGGGAAGCTATGGCTACACCTTC. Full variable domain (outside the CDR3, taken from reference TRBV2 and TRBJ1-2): EPEVTQTPSHQVTQMGQEVILRCVPISNHLYFYWYRQILGQKVEFLVSFYNNEISEKSEIFDDQFSVERPDGSNFTLKIRSTKLEDSAMYFCASSQGEGSYGYTFGSGTRLTVV.

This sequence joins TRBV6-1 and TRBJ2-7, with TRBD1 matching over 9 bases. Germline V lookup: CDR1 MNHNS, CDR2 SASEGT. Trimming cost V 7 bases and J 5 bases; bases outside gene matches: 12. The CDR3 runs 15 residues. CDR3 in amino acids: CASTPGQGIRNEQYF. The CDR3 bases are TGTGCCAGCACCCCAGGACAGGGGATAAGGAACGAGCAGTACTTC.

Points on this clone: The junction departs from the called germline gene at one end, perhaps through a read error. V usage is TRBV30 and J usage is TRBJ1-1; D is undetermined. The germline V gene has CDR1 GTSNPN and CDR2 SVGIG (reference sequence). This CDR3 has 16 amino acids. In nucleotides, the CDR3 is TGTGCCTGGAGTGTAAGGGTGGGCCAGATGAACACTAAAGCTTTCTTT. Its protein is CAWSVRVGQMNTKAFF.

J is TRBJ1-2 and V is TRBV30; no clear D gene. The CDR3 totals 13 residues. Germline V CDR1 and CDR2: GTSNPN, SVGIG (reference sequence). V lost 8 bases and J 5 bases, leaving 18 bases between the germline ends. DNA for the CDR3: TGTGCCCGCAAGGTCCTCCCGCGGTATGGCTACACCTTC. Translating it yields CARKVLPRYGYTF.

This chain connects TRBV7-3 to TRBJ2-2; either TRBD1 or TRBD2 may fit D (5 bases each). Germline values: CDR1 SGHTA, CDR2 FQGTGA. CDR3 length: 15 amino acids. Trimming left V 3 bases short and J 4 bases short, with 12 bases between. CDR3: CASSLGVTTTGELFF. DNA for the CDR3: TGTGCCAGCAGCTTGGGGGTAACGACCACCGGGGAGCTGTTTTTT.

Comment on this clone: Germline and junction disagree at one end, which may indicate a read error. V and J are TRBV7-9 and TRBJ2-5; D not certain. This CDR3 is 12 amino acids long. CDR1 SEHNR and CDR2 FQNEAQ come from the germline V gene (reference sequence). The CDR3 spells CVSSLGGETQYF. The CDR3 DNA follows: TGTGTCAGCAGCTTAGGTGGTGAGACCCAGTACTTC.

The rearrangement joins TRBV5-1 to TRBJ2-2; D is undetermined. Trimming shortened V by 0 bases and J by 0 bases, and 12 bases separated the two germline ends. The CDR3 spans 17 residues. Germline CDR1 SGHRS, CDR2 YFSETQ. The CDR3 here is CASSLGTATANTGELFF. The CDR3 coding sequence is TGCGCCAGCAGCTTGGGGACGGCAACCGCGAACACCGGGGAGCTGTTTTTT. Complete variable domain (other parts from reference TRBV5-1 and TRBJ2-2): KAGVTQTPRYLIKTRGQQVTLSCSPISGHRSVSWYQQTPGQGLQFLFEYFSETQRNKGNFPGRFSGRQFSNSRSEMNVSTLELGDSALYLCASSLGTATANTGELFFGEGSRLTVL.

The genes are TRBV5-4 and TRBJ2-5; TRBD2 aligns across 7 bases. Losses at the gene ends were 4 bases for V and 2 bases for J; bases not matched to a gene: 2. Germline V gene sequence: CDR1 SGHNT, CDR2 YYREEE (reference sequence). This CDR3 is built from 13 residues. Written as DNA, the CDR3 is TGTGCCAGCAGCCGGGGGGTGCAAGAGACCCAGTACTTC. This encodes CASSRGVQETQYF. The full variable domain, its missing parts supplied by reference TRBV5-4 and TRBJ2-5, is ETGVTQSPTHLIKTRGQQVTLRCSSQSGHNTVSWYQQALGQGPQFIFQYYREEENGRGNFPPRFSGLQFPNYSSELNVNALELDDSALYLCASSRGVQETQYFGPGTRLLVL.